This T cell receptor beta chain was captured by sequencing in a study of blood T cells in healthy people across ages. Through a sample-barcoded 5' primer and a J-beta primer mix, a second PCR was run for about 7 to 12 cycles. TCRdb reanalysed the 5' RACE reads using MiXCR and keeps one entry per CDR3 protein. Of around 800,000 distinct CDR3 sequences in the sample, approximately 55% were seen once. The receptor comes from a man aged 80 or over in good health. The material sequenced was blood.

The CDR3 DNA is TGCAGTGGACAGGGTAACGAGCAGTACTTC. It specifies CSGQGNEQYF. V and J are TRBV20-1 and TRBJ2-4, with 7 positions matching TRBD1. The closer fit of TRBJ2-7 to the DNA end suggests the J call may be wrong. Looked up from germline, CDR1 is DFQATT and CDR2 is SNEGSKA (reference sequence). There are 10 residues in the CDR3.